This T cell receptor (beta chain) is drawn from a study of T cells after yellow fever vaccination. Overall study context: Libraries from low-cell-number fractions were prepared with the SMART-Seq v4 Ultra Low Input RNA kit. Study outcomes and limitations: Most primary-vaccination clones recurred post-booster (approximately 95% CD4, around 88% CD8).

Conversion of TCR transcripts into cDNA relied on 5'RACE template switching, which added a universal primer site and UMIs. TCRdb processed the 5' RACE reads anew with MiXCR; each CDR3 protein has one entry. This sample has about 240,000 distinct CDR3 sequences, with roughly 4% found just once. With V trimmed by 5 bases and J by 0 bases, 10 bases remained unmatched. The CDR3 consists of 17 residues. Per the germline V gene, CDR1 is MNHEY and CDR2 is SMNVEV (reference sequence). This clonotype was seen many times. Antigen: not known. This sequence was found in a man younger than 35 who received the YFV17D yellow fever vaccine. The input for sequencing was PBMCs, taken 15 days after the yellow fever booster vaccination. The chain combines TRBV27 with TRBJ2-5; TRBD1 matches 9 bases. The CDR3 spells CASSTRGDRAYQETQYF. The CDR3 DNA reads TGTGCCAGCAGTACCCGGGGGGACAGGGCGTACCAAGAGACCCAGTACTTC.